This entry is about one T cell receptor beta chain. The sample contains more than one DNA sequence encoding this CDR3. Germline V gives CDR1 GTSNPN, CDR2 SVGIG (reference sequence). V lost 0 bases and J lost 0, with 5 bases in between. This CDR3 is 13 amino acids long. The data were obtained in a study of blood T cell repertoires in COVID-19. Profiling relied on immunoSEQ multiplex PCR, and the TCRdb table lists in-frame clones only, not all of them. Among 250,000 to 300,000 clones, 75% to 90% were seen once, and the ten largest hold 2% to 2.5%. The sample was peripheral blood. The TCR comes from a woman aged 45-65 years who had recovered from COVID-19. The V gene is TRBV30, the J gene TRBJ1-1; D gene unclear. This CDR3 reads CAWSVLLNTEAFF. In nucleotides, the CDR3 is TGTGCCTGGAGTGTACTTCTGAACACTGAAGCTTTCTTT. The variable domain in full, completed from reference TRBV30 and TRBJ1-1, reads SQTIHQWPATLVQPVGSPLSLECTVEGTSNPNLYWYRQAAGRGLQLLFYSVGIGQISSEVPQNLSASRPQDRQFILSSKKLLLSDSGFYLCAWSVLLNTEAFFGQGTRLTVV.